This T cell receptor (beta chain) was captured in a study of cytomegalovirus exposure and HLA in healthy donors. Findings of the study overall: Available immune exposure information covered CMV serostatus only. DRB1 had the most TCR associations and HLA-C the fewest, a later analysis found, with rates varying by HLA locus. Per a prior analysis, the majority of TCR beta V segments were productive roughly 87% or roughly 30% of the time.

PCR used 60 Vbeta primers and 13 Jbeta primers. TCRdb's copy holds only in-frame clones and misses some; the assay was immunoSEQ multiplex PCR. The sample lists more than 50,000 clones, about 77% seen once, with approximately 2.4% in the top ten. Germline V gives CDR1 SEHNR, CDR2 FQNEAQ (reference sequence). CDR3 size: 14 residues. V shed 5 bases, J shed 4 bases, and the junction held 4 bases outside the gene matches. Details on this clone: Its antigen is undetermined.

Healthy people donating bone marrow made up the donors. The sequenced sample consisted of PBMCs. V usage is TRBV7-9 and J usage is TRBJ1-5; TRBD1 matches 8 bases. This TCR was sampled from a female donor in good health and CMV-seronegative. In nucleotides, the CDR3 is TGTGCCAGCAGCCGGGGACAGGTGAATCAGCCCCAGCATTTT. It encodes CASSRGQVNQPQHF.